The source of this T cell receptor beta chain is a study of T cell changes during pregnancy in multiple sclerosis. The CDR3 has 15 amino acids. CDR1 is SQVTM and CDR2 is ANQGSEA in the germline V gene. V dropped 6 bases and J dropped 2; count of bases not matched to a gene: 8. The table came from immunoSEQ multiplex PCR; TCRdb's copy has only in-frame clones and leaves some out. The sample yields tens of thousands of clones, about nine tenths seen once. The starting material was peripheral blood, obtained after pregnancy. This receptor was identified in a female donor with multiple sclerosis, enrolled in a pregnancy study. This rearrangement joins TRBV29-1 to TRBJ2-7, with 12 bases fitting TRBD1. Here the CDR3 reads CSVRGQGASTYEQYF. CDR3 DNA sequence: TGCAGCGTGAGGGGACAGGGGGCATCCACCTACGAGCAGTACTTC.